The 21 T cell receptor beta chains listed next were all sequenced from one sample in a study of T cells in Graves' hyperthyroidism and ophthalmopathy. Amplified TCR beta CDR3 regions derived from RNA transcripts. The study used the HTBI primer set for a first-round RT-PCR of the TCR CDR3. TCRdb recomputed calls from the multiplex PCR reads with MiXCR, one row per CDR3 protein. The sample carries 450,000 to 550,000 distinct CDR3 sequences, 24% recorded once. Sequences were obtained from blood. The receptor source for this set is a woman in her 30s with Graves' ophthalmopathy.

The table lists this clonotype with many counts. The chain carries TRBV29-1 and TRBJ2-7; 9 positions match TRBD1. The CDR3 has 13 amino acids. The J segment lost 4 bases and the V segment lost 7 bases, leaving 8 bases of the junction unmatched. Germline V CDR1 and CDR2: SQVTM, ANQGSEA. CDR3 DNA: TGCAGCGCTCGGACAGGGGCGACATACGAGCAGTACTTC. Amino acids: CSARTGATYEQYF.

Ten or more counts support this clonotype. V usage is TRBV5-1 and J usage is TRBJ2-2; no reliable D call. Trimming stripped 7 bases from V and 0 bases from J, with 10 bases between. The germline V gene has CDR1 SGHRS and CDR2 YFSETQ. The CDR3 extends over 14 amino acids. The CDR3 bases are TGCGCCAGCCGCCGCAGCGCGAACACCGGGGAGCTGTTTTTT. This sequence encodes CASRRSANTGELFF.

The chain recombines TRBV20-1 with TRBJ1-2; perhaps TRBD1 as D (6 bases). The germline V gene encodes CDR1 DFQATT and CDR2 SNEGSKA (reference sequence). V was cut by 3 bases and J by 1 base, with 18 bases left in between. The CDR3 sequence is 16 residues long. Written as DNA, the CDR3 is TGCAGTGCTAGTGGAGGGGGACGGGCAGTTAACTATGGCTACACCTTC. Protein: CSASGGGRAVNYGYTF.

The rearrangement joins TRBV15 to TRBJ2-7; D is possibly TRBD1 or TRBD2 (5 bases each). From germline, CDR1 is LNHNV and CDR2 YYDKDF (reference sequence). The CDR3 runs to 13 residues. Deletions cut 2 bases from V and 6 bases from J, with 11 bases between. DNA for the CDR3: TGTGCCACCAGCAGACGGGACGTCGCCGAGCAGTACTTC. Translation: CATSRRDVAEQYF. The full variable domain, its missing parts supplied by reference TRBV15 and TRBJ2-7, is DAMVIQNPRYQVTQFGKPVTLSCSQTLNHNVMYWYQQKSSQAPKLLFHYYDKDFNNEADTPDNFQSRRPNTSFCFLDIRSPGLGDTAMYLCATSRRDVAEQYFGPGTRLTVT.

Many counts were recorded for this clonotype. The gene calls are TRBV4-2 and TRBJ1-2; D is possibly TRBD1 (6 bases). Trimming stripped 1 base from V and 3 bases from J, with 18 bases between. This CDR3 has 17 amino acids. Germline CDR1 is LGHNA and CDR2 is YNFKEQ. CDR3 nucleotides: TGTGCCAGCAGCCAAGTCGGAGGGGGAGGGTTAGACTATGGCTACACCTTC. This encodes CASSQVGGGGLDYGYTF.

This clonotype has a count of ten or more. The V and J genes are TRBV6-5 and TRBJ1-3; no clear D gene. The CDR3 is 15 amino acids. Germline V gene lookup returns CDR1 MNHEY and CDR2 SVGAGI. The V gene lost 2 bases and the J gene lost 2 bases, with 10 bases spanning the gap. DNA for the CDR3: TGTGCCAGCAGTTACCGAGGTGGGCCTGGAAACACCATATATTTT. This codes for CASSYRGGPGNTIYF.

This clonotype was counted ten times or more. The chain is built from TRBV7-9 and TRBJ2-5; possibly TRBD2 for D (5 bases). Between the trimmed V and J ends, which lost 10 bases and 5 bases, there was a span of 17 bases. There are 13 residues in the CDR3. From germline, CDR1 is SEHNR and CDR2 FQNEAQ (reference sequence). The CDR3 sequence is CAIPTPRVETQYF. In nucleotides, the CDR3 is TGTGCCATACCGACCCCGAGGGTGGAGACCCAGTACTTC.

This clonotype was recorded at least ten times. The gene calls are TRBV10-3 and TRBJ2-6; 11 bases map to TRBD2. Trimming cost V 5 bases and J 0 bases; bases outside gene matches: 0. Germline values: CDR1 ENHRY, CDR2 SYGVKD. The CDR3 totals 16 residues. CDR3 nucleotides: TGTGCCATCAGTCTAGCGGGGGGCTCTGGGGCCAACGTCCTGACTTTC. Translation: CAISLAGGSGANVLTF.

This clonotype was seen at least ten times. In DNA form, the CDR3 reads TGCAGCGCTTTCAGGACAGGGGTCTCTGAAGCTTTCTTT. Amino acids: CSAFRTGVSEAFF. The chain carries TRBV29-1 and TRBJ1-1; 9 nucleotides agree with TRBD1. The CDR3 has 13 residues. Germline CDR1 SQVTM, CDR2 ANQGSEA. Germline trimming cut 7 bases from V and 6 bases from J; bases unmatched to any gene: 9. The full variable domain, completed using reference TRBV29-1 and TRBJ1-1, is SAVISQKPSRDICQRGTSLTIQCQVDSQVTMMFWYRQQPGQSLTLIATANQGSEATYESGFVIDKFPISRPNLTFSTLTVSNMSPEDSSIYLCSAFRTGVSEAFFGQGTRLTVV.

The chain links TRBV5-1 to TRBJ2-7; 11 nucleotides agree with TRBD2. V lost 4 bases, J lost 9 bases, and 12 bases stayed unmatched. The germline V gene has CDR1 SGHRS and CDR2 YFSETQ. The CDR3 length is 15 residues. In nucleotides, the CDR3 is TGCGCCAGCAGCCCAAGGACTAGCGGGCCCGGCGGGCAGTACTTC. Protein: CASSPRTSGPGGQYF.

The sample holds many counts of this clonotype. This chain uses TRBV19 with TRBJ2-2; D remains unclear. The germline V gene has CDR1 LNHDA and CDR2 SQIVND (reference sequence). The CDR3 is 13 residues long. V was pared by 6 bases and J by 4 bases, with 9 bases between. Here the CDR3 DNA reads TGTGCCAGTAGCAGTACTTCCACCGGGGAGCTGTTTTTT. Its translation: CASSSTSTGELFF. The complete variable domain, with remaining parts taken from reference TRBV19 and TRBJ2-2, reads DGGITQSPKYLFRKEGQNVTLSCEQNLNHDAMYWYRQDPGQGLRLIYYSQIVNDFQKGDIAEGYSVSREKKESFPLTVTSAQKNPTAFYLCASSSTSTGELFFGEGSRLTVL.

This clonotype was seen only a few times. With a much larger clone just one base away, this may be a read error. This chain connects TRBV7-8 to TRBJ1-1, with 9 bases matching TRBD1. From germline, CDR1 is SGHVS and CDR2 FQNEAQ. The CDR3 contains 17 residues. The CDR3: CASSLLRDRDVDSEVFF. As DNA, the CDR3 is TGTGCCAGCAGCTTGCTTAGGGACAGGGATGTTGATAGTGAAGTTTTCTTT.

This clonotype was counted ten times or more. The chain recombines TRBV12-3 or TRBV12-4 with TRBJ2-6; D remains ambiguous. V gave up 6 bases and J gave up 0 bases, with 0 bases separating them. The length of the CDR3 is 12 residues. The CDR3, as DNA: TGTGCCAGCAGCTCTGGGGCCAACGTCCTGACTTTC. This gives the protein CASSSGANVLTF.

This clonotype was seen a handful of times. The V call is TRBV28, the J call TRBJ1-2, with D perhaps TRBD1 (6 bases). CDR1 and CDR2 from the germline V gene are MDHEN and SYDVKM. There are 12 residues in the CDR3. The V and J ends lost 10 bases and 4 bases respectively, with 13 bases between them. CDR3 protein: CATRGDTYGYTF. The CDR3 region has the DNA TGTGCCACTAGGGGGGACACCTATGGCTACACCTTC.

Only a few counts were recorded for this clonotype. V gene TRBV10-3 combines with J gene TRBJ1-5, with D tentatively TRBD1 (6 bases). V was shortened by 2 bases and J by 0 bases, with 11 bases between the two germline ends. The CDR3 is 16 residues long. Per germline, CDR1 ENHRY and CDR2 SYGVKD. CDR3 nucleotide sequence: TGTGCCATCAGTGAGGGACAGATCTATAGCAATCAGCCCCAGCATTTT. As protein: CAISEGQIYSNQPQHF.

This clonotype was observed a handful of times. The J gene is TRBJ1-6, the V gene TRBV12-3 or TRBV12-4, with no clear D. Trimming pared 0 bases from V and 5 bases from J, leaving 5 bases between. This CDR3 is built from 14 residues. The CDR3 here is CASSLAGHNSPLHF. The DNA for the CDR3 is TGTGCCAGCAGTTTAGCAGGGCATAATTCACCCCTCCACTTT.

This clonotype was counted ten times or more. The chain joins TRBV9 to TRBJ1-2, with D unclear. The CDR3 is 14 amino acids. V gave up 0 bases and J gave up 4 bases, with 10 bases separating them. Germline V gene data show CDR1 as SGDLS and CDR2 as YYNGEE. The CDR3: CASSVEWRPYGYTF. The CDR3 DNA reads TGTGCCAGCAGCGTAGAGTGGCGGCCCTATGGCTACACCTTC.

The V gene is TRBV24-1, the J gene TRBJ2-2; no reliable D call. The CDR3 is 14 amino acids. CDR1 and CDR2 (germline): KGHDR, SFDVKD. With 4 bases removed from V and 10 bases from J, the gap between germline ends came to 15 bases. CDR3 bases: TGTGCCACCAGTGAACAGAACTCGGGCAAGGAGCTGTTTTTT. This gives the protein CATSEQNSGKELFF.

The rearrangement joins TRBV2 to TRBJ1-1; D is uncertain. Germline loops: CDR1 SNHLY, CDR2 FYNNEI. The CDR3 spans 14 residues. Deletions cut 7 bases from V and 2 bases from J, with 14 bases between. The CDR3 nucleotides read TGTGCCAGCAAATTTGTGACCCAAAACACTGAAGCTTTCTTT. Protein sequence: CASKFVTQNTEAFF.

This clonotype has at least ten counts. The genes are TRBV3-1 and TRBJ1-1; D might be TRBD1 (5 bases). V was shortened by 4 bases and J by 1 base, with 10 bases between the two germline ends. Per the germline V gene, CDR1 is LGHDT and CDR2 is YNNKEL (reference sequence). CDR3 length equals 14 residues. The CDR3 sequence is CASSLRGRNTEAFF. The CDR3 DNA reads as TGTGCCAGCAGCCTAAGGGGAAGGAACACTGAAGCTTTCTTT.

V and J are TRBV5-6 and TRBJ1-2; 8 bases are a match to TRBD1. V trimming: 2 bases; J trimming: 6 bases; junction bases outside the gene matches: 3. In germline, CDR1 is SGHDT, CDR2 YYEEEE. The CDR3 runs to 13 residues. The chain's CDR3 is CASSLEQGDGYTF. The DNA for the CDR3 is TGTGCCAGCAGCTTAGAACAGGGGGATGGCTACACCTTC.